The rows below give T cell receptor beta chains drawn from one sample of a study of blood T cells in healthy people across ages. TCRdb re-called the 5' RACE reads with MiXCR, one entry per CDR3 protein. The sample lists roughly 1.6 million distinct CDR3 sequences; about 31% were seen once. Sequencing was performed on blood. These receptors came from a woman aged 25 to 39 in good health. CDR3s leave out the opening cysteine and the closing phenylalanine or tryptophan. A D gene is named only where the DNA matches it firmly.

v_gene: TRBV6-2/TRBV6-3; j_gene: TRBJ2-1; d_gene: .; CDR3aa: ASSLGGILPSTKF
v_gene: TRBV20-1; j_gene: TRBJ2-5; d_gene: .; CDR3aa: SAAPRGTDQETQY
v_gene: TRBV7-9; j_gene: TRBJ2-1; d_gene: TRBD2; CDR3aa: ASSRAGSRNEHF
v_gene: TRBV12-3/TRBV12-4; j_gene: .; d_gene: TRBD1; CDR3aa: ASNSERDRKYSYEQY
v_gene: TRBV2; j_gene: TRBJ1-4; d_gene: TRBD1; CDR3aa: ASSDRGQGAEKLF
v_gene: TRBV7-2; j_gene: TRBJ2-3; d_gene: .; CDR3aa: ASSLWNRRTDTQY
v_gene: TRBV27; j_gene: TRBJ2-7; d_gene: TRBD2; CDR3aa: ASSPRWGGTYEQY
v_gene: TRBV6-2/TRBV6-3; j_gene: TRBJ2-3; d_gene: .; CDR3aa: ASSYWGTLTYNEQY
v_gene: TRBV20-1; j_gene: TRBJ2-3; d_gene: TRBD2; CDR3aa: SARWTSGLTDTQY
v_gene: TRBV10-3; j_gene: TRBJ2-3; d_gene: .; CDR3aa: AISAEVATDTQY
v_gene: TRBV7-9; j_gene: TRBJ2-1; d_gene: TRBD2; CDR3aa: ASSLRWLAGNNEQF
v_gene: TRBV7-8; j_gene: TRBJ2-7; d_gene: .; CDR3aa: ASSLNTGTGYEQY
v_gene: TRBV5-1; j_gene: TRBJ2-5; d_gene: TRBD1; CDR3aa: ASSLEGARQETQY
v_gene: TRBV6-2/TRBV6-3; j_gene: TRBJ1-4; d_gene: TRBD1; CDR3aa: ASPKRGLGEKLF
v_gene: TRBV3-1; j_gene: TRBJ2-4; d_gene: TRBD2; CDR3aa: ASSQFWGTSTHRWAKNIQY
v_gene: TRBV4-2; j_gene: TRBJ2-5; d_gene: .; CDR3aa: ASSQDETAQETQY